This T cell receptor (beta chain) was captured in a study of T cells after yellow fever vaccination. The CDR3 runs 14 residues. V was pared by 1 base and J by 2 bases, with 7 bases between. The V gene's germline CDR1 is KGHSH and CDR2 LQKENI. TCRdb re-called the 5' RACE reads through MiXCR, storing one row per CDR3 protein. The table lists 340,000 or so distinct CDR3 sequences, around an eighth of them singletons. A few counts support this clonotype. The source is a man aged 18 to 29 who received the YFV17D yellow fever vaccine. V gene TRBV18 combines with J gene TRBJ2-3; D not certain. The sequences come from CD4+ T cells sorted from PBMCs, collected 15 days after the yellow fever booster vaccination. CDR3 DNA sequence: TGTGCCAGCTCACCACAACAGCTCACAGATACGCAGTATTTT. It is translated as CASSPQQLTDTQYF.